A selection of T cell receptor beta chains follows, all from one sample in a study of HIV-infected patients and healthy controls. TCRdb redid the calling of the 5' RACE reads with MiXCR, one entry per CDR3 protein. The repertoire holds 17,000 or so distinct CDR3 sequences, 9% to 9.5% seen once, with approximately 5.1% in the top ten. Sequenced material: blood. The source is an adult in good health. CDR3s include the opening cysteine and the closing phenylalanine or tryptophan. A D gene is named only where the DNA matches it firmly. Size tells how often a clone was seen (once, few, many) or the class of an expanded clone, and some rows leave it out.

V gene: TRBV5-1; clone size: many; D gene: NA; J gene: TRBJ2-3; CDR3 DNA: TGCGCCAGCAGCTTGACTGGCACAGATACGCAGTATTTT; CDR3 protein: CASSLTGTDTQYF
V gene: TRBV6-2/TRBV6-3; clone size: many; D gene: NA; J gene: TRBJ2-3; CDR3 DNA: TGTGCCAGCAGTCTGTGGACTACACTAACGGCAGATACGCAGTATTTT; CDR3 protein: CASSLWTTLTADTQYF
V gene: TRBV10-3; clone size: many; D gene: NA; J gene: TRBJ1-4; CDR3 DNA: TGTGCCATCAGTGAGTCTAGGACAGCTGAAAAACTGTTTTTT; CDR3 protein: CAISESRTAEKLFF
V gene: TRBV12-3/TRBV12-4; clone size: many; D gene: NA; J gene: TRBJ1-1; CDR3 DNA: TGTGCCAGCAGTCCGTTTGGGCAGGGCACTGAAGCTTTCTTT; CDR3 protein: CASSPFGQGTEAFF
V gene: TRBV19; clone size: few; D gene: NA; J gene: TRBJ1-2; CDR3 DNA: TGTGCCAGTAGCACAGACAGCCTTAACTATGGCTACACCTTC; CDR3 protein: CASSTDSLNYGYTF
V gene: TRBV2; clone size: NA; D gene: NA; J gene: TRBJ2-3; CDR3 DNA: TGTGCCAGCGGGTTGGCGGGACCGCAGTATTTT; CDR3 protein: CASGLAGPQYF
V gene: TRBV5-4; clone size: many; D gene: NA; J gene: TRBJ2-1; CDR3 DNA: TGTGCCAGCAGCCCCGAACTGGGGCACCCCTACAATGAGCAGTTCTTC; CDR3 protein: CASSPELGHPYNEQFF
V gene: TRBV5-5; clone size: many; D gene: TRBD1; J gene: TRBJ1-1; CDR3 DNA: TGTGCCAGCAGCGGACAGGGCAGCACTGAAGCTTTCTTT; CDR3 protein: CASSGQGSTEAFF
V gene: TRBV9; clone size: NA; D gene: TRBD1; J gene: TRBJ2-3; CDR3 DNA: TGTGCCAGCAGCGTAGACAGGGGCGATACGCAGTATTTT; CDR3 protein: CASSVDRGDTQYF
V gene: TRBV12-3/TRBV12-4; clone size: many; D gene: NA; J gene: TRBJ2-3; CDR3 DNA: TGTGCCAGCAGTTTAAATGAAGCGCGCACAGATACGCAGTATTTT; CDR3 protein: CASSLNEARTDTQYF
V gene: TRBV5-1; clone size: medium-sized; D gene: NA; J gene: TRBJ2-5; CDR3 DNA: TGCGCCAGCAGAGTGAACAGCCAAGAGACCCAGTACTTC; CDR3 protein: CASRVNSQETQYF
V gene: TRBV6-6; clone size: many; D gene: NA; J gene: TRBJ2-4; CDR3 DNA: TGTGCCAGCAGCCCACCCCTAAAAGCCAAAAACATTCAGTACTTC; CDR3 protein: CASSPPLKAKNIQYF
V gene: TRBV29-1; clone size: NA; D gene: NA; J gene: TRBJ1-1; CDR3 DNA: TGCAGCGCCGTTCGGGGGGAAAACACTGAAGCTTTCTTT; CDR3 protein: CSAVRGENTEAFF
V gene: TRBV29-1; clone size: many; D gene: NA; J gene: TRBJ2-3; CDR3 DNA: TGCAGCGCTTTTGGCCCAGATACGCAGTATTTT; CDR3 protein: CSAFGPDTQYF
V gene: TRBV6-5; clone size: medium-sized; D gene: NA; J gene: TRBJ2-6; CDR3 DNA: TGTGCCAGCAGTTACGGGTCTGGGGCCAACGTCCTGACTTTC; CDR3 protein: CASSYGSGANVLTF
V gene: TRBV6-5; clone size: many; D gene: TRBD1; J gene: TRBJ1-5; CDR3 DNA: TGTGCCAGCAGTTACTCGGGGTCCAGGGGGAATCAGCCCCAGCATTTT; CDR3 protein: CASSYSGSRGNQPQHF
V gene: TRBV9; clone size: many; D gene: NA; J gene: TRBJ1-1; CDR3 DNA: TGTGCCAGCGGTACCTTGAACACTGAAGCTTTCTTT; CDR3 protein: CASGTLNTEAFF
V gene: TRBV28; clone size: medium-sized; D gene: NA; J gene: TRBJ2-3; CDR3 DNA: TGTGCCAGCAGTAACACAGATACGCAGTATTTT; CDR3 protein: CASSNTDTQYF
V gene: TRBV19; clone size: many; D gene: NA; J gene: TRBJ2-3; CDR3 DNA: TGTGCCAGTAGTATAGCAGAGAGGGATACGCAGTATTTT; CDR3 protein: CASSIAERDTQYF
V gene: TRBV6-2/TRBV6-3; clone size: medium-sized; D gene: NA; J gene: TRBJ2-3; CDR3 DNA: TGTGCCAGCAGTTACTCGAATCGGGGGCAGGGGAGCACAGATACGCAGTATTTT; CDR3 protein: CASSYSNRGQGSTDTQYF
V gene: TRBV24-1; clone size: many; D gene: NA; J gene: TRBJ2-5; CDR3 DNA: TGTGCCACCAGTCAAGAGACAAGCGGGGAGACCCAGTACTTC; CDR3 protein: CATSQETSGETQYF
V gene: TRBV30; clone size: many; D gene: TRBD2; J gene: TRBJ2-3; CDR3 DNA: TGTGCCTGGAGCTCCATCGGGGGGGTCCCAGATACGCAGTATTTT; CDR3 protein: CAWSSIGGVPDTQYF
V gene: TRBV10-1; clone size: NA; D gene: NA; J gene: TRBJ2-3; CDR3 DNA: TGCGCCAGCAGTCCGGCCCCGTCTCGCACAGATACGCAGTATTTT; CDR3 protein: CASSPAPSRTDTQYF
V gene: TRBV6-6; clone size: many; D gene: NA; J gene: TRBJ1-5; CDR3 DNA: TGTGCCAGCACCACAGACACCAGCAATCAGCCCCAGCATTTT; CDR3 protein: CASTTDTSNQPQHF
V gene: TRBV7-2; clone size: NA; D gene: NA; J gene: TRBJ2-4; CDR3 DNA: TGTGCCAGCAGCTCCTCCCTCAAAAAAAACATTCAGTACTTC; CDR3 protein: CASSSSLKKNIQYF
V gene: TRBV13; clone size: few; D gene: TRBD1; J gene: TRBJ2-5; CDR3 DNA: TGTGCCAGCAGCTCCGACAGGGGACCCCAAGAGACCCAGTACTTC; CDR3 protein: CASSSDRGPQETQYF
V gene: TRBV27; clone size: medium-sized; D gene: TRBD1; J gene: TRBJ2-5; CDR3 DNA: TGTGCCAGCAGTAGCGGACAGGGCCCACAAGAGACCCAGTACTTC; CDR3 protein: CASSSGQGPQETQYF
V gene: TRBV20-1; clone size: many; D gene: NA; J gene: TRBJ2-3; CDR3 DNA: TGCAGTGCTAGCATCCGGGTAGATACGCAGTATTTT; CDR3 protein: CSASIRVDTQYF
V gene: TRBV28; clone size: many; D gene: TRBD2; J gene: TRBJ2-1; CDR3 DNA: TGTGCCAGCAATCCTAGCGGACTCTCCATCGGGCAGTTCTTC; CDR3 protein: CASNPSGLSIGQFF
V gene: TRBV19; clone size: many; D gene: NA; J gene: TRBJ2-2; CDR3 DNA: TGTGCCAGTAGTGTCAGGATCACCGGGGAGCTGTTTTTT; CDR3 protein: CASSVRITGELFF
V gene: TRBV3-1; clone size: medium-sized; D gene: TRBD2; J gene: TRBJ2-3; CDR3 DNA: TGTGCCAGCAGCCCCACTAGCGGAAGCACAGATACGCAGTATTTT; CDR3 protein: CASSPTSGSTDTQYF
V gene: TRBV6-1; clone size: few; D gene: TRBD1; J gene: TRBJ2-5; CDR3 DNA: TGTGCCAGCAGTGAAGCGACAGGGGGCGCAGAGACCCAGTACTTC; CDR3 protein: CASSEATGGAETQYF
V gene: TRBV14; clone size: many; D gene: NA; J gene: TRBJ2-2; CDR3 DNA: TGTGCCAGCAGCCTGATTTGGACACTTAACACCGGGGAGCTGTTTTTT; CDR3 protein: CASSLIWTLNTGELFF
V gene: TRBV20-1; clone size: medium-sized; D gene: TRBD1; J gene: TRBJ2-2; CDR3 DNA: TGCAGTGCCAATGGACAGGGTTACACCGGGGAGCTGTTTTTT; CDR3 protein: CSANGQGYTGELFF
V gene: TRBV3-1; clone size: NA; D gene: TRBD1; J gene: TRBJ2-7; CDR3 DNA: TGTGCCAGCAGCCAGATCCAGGGGGCTGGTGACGAGCAGTACTTC; CDR3 protein: CASSQIQGAGDEQYF
V gene: TRBV5-6; clone size: NA; D gene: NA; J gene: TRBJ1-2; CDR3 DNA: TGTGCCAGCAGCGTGAGCTACGGGACTGAGACTAACTATGGCTACACCTTC; CDR3 protein: CASSVSYGTETNYGYTF
V gene: TRBV4-3; clone size: NA; D gene: NA; J gene: TRBJ2-1; CDR3 DNA: TGCGCCAGCAGCCAAGAGGGGGAGGAAGCCTACAATGAGCAGTTCTTC; CDR3 protein: CASSQEGEEAYNEQFF
V gene: TRBV5-5; clone size: many; D gene: TRBD2; J gene: TRBJ2-1; CDR3 DNA: TGTGCCAGCAGCCTAACTAGCGGGAGTAAAGATGAGCAGTTCTTC; CDR3 protein: CASSLTSGSKDEQFF
V gene: TRBV19; clone size: NA; D gene: NA; J gene: TRBJ2-1; CDR3 DNA: TGTGCCAGTAGTAACGGAGGGCCCTACAATGAGCAGTTCTTC; CDR3 protein: CASSNGGPYNEQFF
V gene: TRBV10-3; clone size: medium-sized; D gene: NA; J gene: TRBJ2-3; CDR3 DNA: TGTGCCAGCCGGTGGGAGGAAGGTGGAGATACGCAGTATTTT; CDR3 protein: CASRWEEGGDTQYF
V gene: TRBV19; clone size: few; D gene: NA; J gene: TRBJ2-3; CDR3 DNA: TGTGCCAGTAGTATAGATTGGACAGATACGCAGTATTTT; CDR3 protein: CASSIDWTDTQYF
V gene: TRBV6-1; clone size: medium-sized; D gene: NA; J gene: TRBJ1-3; CDR3 DNA: TGTGCCAGCAGTGAATCGGAGGACTCTGGAAACACCATATATTTT; CDR3 protein: CASSESEDSGNTIYF
V gene: TRBV5-6; clone size: many; D gene: NA; J gene: TRBJ1-1; CDR3 DNA: TGTGCCAGCAGCTTGTTTTCGAACACTGAAGCTTTCTTT; CDR3 protein: CASSLFSNTEAFF
V gene: TRBV4-1; clone size: many; D gene: TRBD1; J gene: TRBJ2-3; CDR3 DNA: TGCGCCAGCAGCGACAGGGCCGCAGATACGCAGTATTTT; CDR3 protein: CASSDRAADTQYF
V gene: TRBV12-3/TRBV12-4; clone size: NA; D gene: NA; J gene: TRBJ2-2; CDR3 DNA: TGTGCCAGCAGTTTAGACTCCGGGGAGCTGTTTTTT; CDR3 protein: CASSLDSGELFF
V gene: TRBV12-3/TRBV12-4; clone size: NA; D gene: NA; J gene: TRBJ1-2; CDR3 DNA: TGTGCCAGCAGTTTCCAGTTACCCTCTGGTGGCTACACCTTC; CDR3 protein: CASSFQLPSGGYTF
V gene: TRBV7-6; clone size: many; D gene: NA; J gene: TRBJ2-2; CDR3 DNA: TGTGCCAGCAGCCCTATACCCTCCGGGCCCTTTCCCGGGGAGCTGTTTTTT; CDR3 protein: CASSPIPSGPFPGELFF
V gene: TRBV7-9; clone size: many; D gene: NA; J gene: TRBJ2-7; CDR3 DNA: TGTGCCAGCAGCTTACCTACTGCCATCTACGAGCAGTACTTC; CDR3 protein: CASSLPTAIYEQYF